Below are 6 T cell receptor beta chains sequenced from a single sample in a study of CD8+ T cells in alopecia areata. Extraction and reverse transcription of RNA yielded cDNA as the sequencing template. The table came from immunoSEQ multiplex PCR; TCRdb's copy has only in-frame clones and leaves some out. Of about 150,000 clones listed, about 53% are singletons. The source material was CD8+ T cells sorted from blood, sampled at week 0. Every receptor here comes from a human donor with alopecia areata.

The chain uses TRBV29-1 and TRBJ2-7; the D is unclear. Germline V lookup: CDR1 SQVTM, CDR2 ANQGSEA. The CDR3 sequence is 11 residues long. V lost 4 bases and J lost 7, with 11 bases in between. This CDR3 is CSVVQAREQYF. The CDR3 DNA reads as TGCAGCGTTGTCCAGGCGCGGGAGCAGTACTTC.

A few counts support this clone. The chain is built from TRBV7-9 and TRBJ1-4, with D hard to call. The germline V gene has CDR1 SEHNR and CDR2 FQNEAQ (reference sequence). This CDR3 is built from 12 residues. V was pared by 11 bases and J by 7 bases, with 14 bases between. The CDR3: CAFRQGGEKLFF. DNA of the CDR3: TGTGCCTTCCGACAAGGAGGTGAAAAACTGTTTTTT.

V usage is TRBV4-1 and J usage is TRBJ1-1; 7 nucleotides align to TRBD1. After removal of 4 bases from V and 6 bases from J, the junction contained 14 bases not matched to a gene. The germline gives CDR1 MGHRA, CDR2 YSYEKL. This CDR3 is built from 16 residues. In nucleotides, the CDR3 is TGCGCCAGCAGCCTCGCTCCGGGACAGTCGATTGCTGAAGCTTTCTTT. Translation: CASSLAPGQSIAEAFF.

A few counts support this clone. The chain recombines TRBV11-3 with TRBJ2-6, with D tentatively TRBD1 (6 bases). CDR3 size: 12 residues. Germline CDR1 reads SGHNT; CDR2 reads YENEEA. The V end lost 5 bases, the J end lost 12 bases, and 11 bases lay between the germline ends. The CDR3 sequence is CASSPRGTVLTF. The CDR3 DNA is TGTGCCAGCAGCCCTAGGGGGACCGTCCTGACTTTC.

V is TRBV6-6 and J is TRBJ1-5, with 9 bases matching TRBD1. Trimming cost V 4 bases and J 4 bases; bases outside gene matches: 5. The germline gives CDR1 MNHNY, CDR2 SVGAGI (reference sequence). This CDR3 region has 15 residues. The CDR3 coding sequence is TGTGCCAGCAGTTCCCCGGGACAGGGTAATCAGCCCCAGCATTTT. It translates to CASSSPGQGNQPQHF.

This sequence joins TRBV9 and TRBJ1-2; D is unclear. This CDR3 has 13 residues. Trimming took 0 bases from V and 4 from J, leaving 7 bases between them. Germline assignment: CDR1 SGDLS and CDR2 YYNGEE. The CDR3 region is CASSVGEIYGYTF. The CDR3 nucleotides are TGTGCCAGCAGCGTAGGTGAGATCTATGGCTACACCTTC.